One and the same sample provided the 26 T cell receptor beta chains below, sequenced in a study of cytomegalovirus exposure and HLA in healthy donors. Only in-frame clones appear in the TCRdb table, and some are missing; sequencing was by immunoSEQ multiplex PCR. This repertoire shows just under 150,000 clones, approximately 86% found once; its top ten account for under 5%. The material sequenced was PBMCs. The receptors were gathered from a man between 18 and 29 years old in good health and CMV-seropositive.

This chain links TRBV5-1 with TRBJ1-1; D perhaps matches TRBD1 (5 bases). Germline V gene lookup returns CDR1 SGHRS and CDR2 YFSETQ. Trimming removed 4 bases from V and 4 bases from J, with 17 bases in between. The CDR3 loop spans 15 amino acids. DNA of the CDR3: TGCGCCAGCAGCGGCCGGGAGGGGATCGGCACTGAAGCTTTCTTT. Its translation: CASSGREGIGTEAFF.

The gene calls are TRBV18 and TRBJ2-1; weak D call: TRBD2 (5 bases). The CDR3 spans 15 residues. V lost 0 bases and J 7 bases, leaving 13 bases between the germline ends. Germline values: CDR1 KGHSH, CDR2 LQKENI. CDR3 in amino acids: CASSPPNGRGNEQFF. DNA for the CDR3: TGTGCCAGCTCACCACCAAACGGCCGCGGGAATGAGCAGTTCTTC. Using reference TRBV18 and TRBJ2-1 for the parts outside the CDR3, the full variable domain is NAGVMQNPRHLVRRRGQEARLRCSPMKGHSHVYWYRQLPEEGLKFMVYLQKENIIDESGMPKERFSAEFPKEGPSILRIQQVVRGDSAAYFCASSPPNGRGNEQFFGPGTRLTVL.

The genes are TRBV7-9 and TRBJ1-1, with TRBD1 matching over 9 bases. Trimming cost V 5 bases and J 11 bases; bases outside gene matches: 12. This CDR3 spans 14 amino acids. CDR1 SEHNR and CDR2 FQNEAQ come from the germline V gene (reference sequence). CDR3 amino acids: CASSPSRDRELAFF. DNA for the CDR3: TGTGCCAGCAGCCCGAGCCGGGACAGGGAGCTGGCTTTCTTT.

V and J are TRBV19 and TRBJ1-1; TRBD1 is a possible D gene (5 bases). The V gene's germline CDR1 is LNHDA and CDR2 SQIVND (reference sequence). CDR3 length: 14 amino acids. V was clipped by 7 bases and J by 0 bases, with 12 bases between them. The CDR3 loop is CASMSGRVNTEAFF. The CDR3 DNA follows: TGTGCCAGTATGTCGGGCAGGGTGAACACTGAAGCTTTCTTT. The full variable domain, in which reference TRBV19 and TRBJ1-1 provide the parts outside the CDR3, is DGGITQSPKYLFRKEGQNVTLSCEQNLNHDAMYWYRQDPGQGLRLIYYSQIVNDFQKGDIAEGYSVSREKKESFPLTVTSAQKNPTAFYLCASMSGRVNTEAFFGQGTRLTVV.

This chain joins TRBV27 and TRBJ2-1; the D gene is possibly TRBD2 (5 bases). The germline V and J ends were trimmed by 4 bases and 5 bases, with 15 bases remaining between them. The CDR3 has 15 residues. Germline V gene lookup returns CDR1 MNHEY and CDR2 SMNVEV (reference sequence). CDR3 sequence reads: CASSYRGLSDNEQFF. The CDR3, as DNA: TGTGCCAGCAGTTATCGGGGTTTGAGTGACAATGAGCAGTTCTTC.

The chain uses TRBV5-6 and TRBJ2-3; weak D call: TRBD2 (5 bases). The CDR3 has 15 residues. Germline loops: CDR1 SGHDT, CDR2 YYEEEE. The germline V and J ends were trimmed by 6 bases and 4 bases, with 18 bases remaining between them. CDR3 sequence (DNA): TGTGCCAGCACCGTCGACGGGCTGGGAGCAGATACGCAGTATTTT. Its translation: CASTVDGLGADTQYF.

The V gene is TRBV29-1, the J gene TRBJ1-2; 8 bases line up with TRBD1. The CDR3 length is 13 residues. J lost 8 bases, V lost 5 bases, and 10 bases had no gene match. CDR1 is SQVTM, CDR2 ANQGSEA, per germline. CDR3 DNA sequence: TGCAGCGTTACTCCCAGGGGGCAGGGCGGCTACACCTTC. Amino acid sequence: CSVTPRGQGGYTF.

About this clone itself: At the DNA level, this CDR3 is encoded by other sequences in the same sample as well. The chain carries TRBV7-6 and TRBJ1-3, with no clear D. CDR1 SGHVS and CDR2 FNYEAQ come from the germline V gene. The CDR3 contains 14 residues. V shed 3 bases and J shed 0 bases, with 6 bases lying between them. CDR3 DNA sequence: TGTGCCAGCAGCTTTGGAGGCTCTGGAAACACCATATATTTT. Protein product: CASSFGGSGNTIYF.

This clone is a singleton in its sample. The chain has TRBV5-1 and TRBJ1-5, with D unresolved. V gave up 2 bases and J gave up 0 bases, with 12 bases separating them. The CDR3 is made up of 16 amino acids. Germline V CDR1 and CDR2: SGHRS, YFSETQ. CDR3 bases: TGCGCCAGCAGCTTTGGGCCCACGAGTAGCAATCAGCCCCAGCATTTT. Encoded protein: CASSFGPTSSNQPQHF.

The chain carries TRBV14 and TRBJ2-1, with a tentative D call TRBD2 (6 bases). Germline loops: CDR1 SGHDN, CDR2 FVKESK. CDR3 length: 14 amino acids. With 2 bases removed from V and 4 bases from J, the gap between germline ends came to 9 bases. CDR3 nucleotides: TGTGCCAGCAGCCAACTCGGGGGATACAATGAGCAGTTCTTC. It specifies CASSQLGGYNEQFF.

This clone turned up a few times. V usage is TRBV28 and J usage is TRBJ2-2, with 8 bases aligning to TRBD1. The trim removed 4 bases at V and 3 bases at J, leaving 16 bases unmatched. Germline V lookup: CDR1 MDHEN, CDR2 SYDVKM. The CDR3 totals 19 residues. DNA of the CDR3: TGTGCCAGCAGTTCTCCATCCTCGACAGGGGTCGGATACACCGGGGAGCTGTTTTTT. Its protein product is CASSSPSSTGVGYTGELFF.

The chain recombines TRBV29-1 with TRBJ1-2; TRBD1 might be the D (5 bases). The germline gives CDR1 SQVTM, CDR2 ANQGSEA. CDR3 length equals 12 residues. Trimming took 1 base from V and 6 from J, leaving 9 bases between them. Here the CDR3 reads CSVEGDSNGYTF. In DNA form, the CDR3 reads TGCAGCGTTGAAGGAGACAGCAATGGCTACACCTTC.

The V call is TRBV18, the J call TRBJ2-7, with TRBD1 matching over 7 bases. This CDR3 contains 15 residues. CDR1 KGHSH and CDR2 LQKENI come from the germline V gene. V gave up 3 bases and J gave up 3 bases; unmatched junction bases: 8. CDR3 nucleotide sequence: TGTGCCAGCTCACCTACCGGGACAGCGATCTACGAGCAGTACTTC. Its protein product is CASSPTGTAIYEQYF.

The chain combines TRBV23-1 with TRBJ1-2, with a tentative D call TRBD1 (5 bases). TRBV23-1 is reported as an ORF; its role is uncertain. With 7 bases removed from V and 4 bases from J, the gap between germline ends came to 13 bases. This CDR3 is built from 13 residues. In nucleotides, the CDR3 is TGCGCCAGCAATGAATCAGGGAGCTATGGCTACACCTTC. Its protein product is CASNESGSYGYTF.

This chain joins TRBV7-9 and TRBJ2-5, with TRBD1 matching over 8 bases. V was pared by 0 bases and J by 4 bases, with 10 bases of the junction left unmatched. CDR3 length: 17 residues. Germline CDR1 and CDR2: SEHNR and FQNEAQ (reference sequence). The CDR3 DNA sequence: TGTGCCAGCAGCTTAGCAAAGGGGGACAGGACCGGAGAGACCCAGTACTTC. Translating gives CASSLAKGDRTGETQYF.

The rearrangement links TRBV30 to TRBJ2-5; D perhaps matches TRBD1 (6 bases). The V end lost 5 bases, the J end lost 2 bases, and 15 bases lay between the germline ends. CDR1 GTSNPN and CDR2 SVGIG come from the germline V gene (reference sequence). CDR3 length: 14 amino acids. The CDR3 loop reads CAWGPGAEQETQYF. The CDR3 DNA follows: TGTGCCTGGGGCCCAGGGGCGGAGCAAGAGACCCAGTACTTC.

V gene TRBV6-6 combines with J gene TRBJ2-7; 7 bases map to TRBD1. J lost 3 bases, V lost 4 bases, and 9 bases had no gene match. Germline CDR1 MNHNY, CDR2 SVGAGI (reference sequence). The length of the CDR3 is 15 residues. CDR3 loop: CASSSSSTGIYEQYF. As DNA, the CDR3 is TGTGCCAGCAGTTCCTCCTCGACAGGGATCTACGAGCAGTACTTC.

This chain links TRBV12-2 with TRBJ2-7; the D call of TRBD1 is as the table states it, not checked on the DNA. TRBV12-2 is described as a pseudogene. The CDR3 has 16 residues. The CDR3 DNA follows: TGTGCAAGTCGCCCACTTCACCCGGGACATCCCTACGAGCAGTACTTC. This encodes CASRPLHPGHPYEQYF.

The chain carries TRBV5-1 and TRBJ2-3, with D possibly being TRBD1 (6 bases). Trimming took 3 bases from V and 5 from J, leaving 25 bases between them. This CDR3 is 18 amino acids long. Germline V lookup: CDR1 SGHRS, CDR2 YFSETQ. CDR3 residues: CASSSRGRDTSRRDTQYF. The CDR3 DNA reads TGCGCCAGCAGCTCCAGGGGTAGGGATACCTCGCGCCGAGATACGCAGTATTTT.

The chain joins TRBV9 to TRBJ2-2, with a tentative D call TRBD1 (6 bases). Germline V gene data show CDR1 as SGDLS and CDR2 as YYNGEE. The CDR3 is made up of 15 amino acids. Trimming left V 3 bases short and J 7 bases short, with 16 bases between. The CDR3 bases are TGTGCCAGCAGCGCCCGCCCCGGGGACAACGGGGAGCTGTTTTTT. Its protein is CASSARPGDNGELFF. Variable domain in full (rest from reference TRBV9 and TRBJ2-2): DSGVTQTPKHLITATGQRVTLRCSPRSGDLSVYWYQQSLDQGLQFLIQYYNGEERAKGNILERFSAQQFPDLHSELNLSSLELGDSALYFCASSARPGDNGELFFGEGSRLTVL.

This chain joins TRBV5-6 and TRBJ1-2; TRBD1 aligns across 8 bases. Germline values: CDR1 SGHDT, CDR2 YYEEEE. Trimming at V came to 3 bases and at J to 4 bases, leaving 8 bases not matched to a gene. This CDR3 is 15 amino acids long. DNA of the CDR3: TGTGCCAGCAGCTCTGGACAGGGCTATACCTATGGCTACACCTTC. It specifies CASSSGQGYTYGYTF. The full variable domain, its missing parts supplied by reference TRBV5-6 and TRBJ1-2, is DAGVTQSPTHLIKTRGQQVTLRCSPKSGHDTVSWYQQALGQGPQFIFQYYEEEERQRGNFPDRFSGHQFPNYSSELNVNALLLGDSALYLCASSSGQGYTYGYTFGSGTRLTVV.

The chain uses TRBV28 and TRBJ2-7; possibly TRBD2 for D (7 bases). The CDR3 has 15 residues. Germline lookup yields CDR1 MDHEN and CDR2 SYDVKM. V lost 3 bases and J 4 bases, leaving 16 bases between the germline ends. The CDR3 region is CASSFRGGAGYEQYF. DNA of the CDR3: TGTGCCAGCAGTTTCCGAGGGGGGGCCGGTTACGAGCAGTACTTC.

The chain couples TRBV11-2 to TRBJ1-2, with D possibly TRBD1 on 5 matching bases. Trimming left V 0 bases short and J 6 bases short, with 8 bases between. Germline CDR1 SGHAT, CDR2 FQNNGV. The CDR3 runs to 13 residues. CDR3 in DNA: TGTGCCAGCAGCTTAGACAGGGCTGATGGCTACACCTTC. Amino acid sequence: CASSLDRADGYTF.

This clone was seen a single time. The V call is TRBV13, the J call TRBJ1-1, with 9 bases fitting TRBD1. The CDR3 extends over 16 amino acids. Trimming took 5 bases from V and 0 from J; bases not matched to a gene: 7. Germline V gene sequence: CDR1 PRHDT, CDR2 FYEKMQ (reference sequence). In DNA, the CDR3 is TGTGCCAGCAGCCTCAGGACAGGGGCCATGAACACTGAAGCTTTCTTT. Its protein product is CASSLRTGAMNTEAFF.

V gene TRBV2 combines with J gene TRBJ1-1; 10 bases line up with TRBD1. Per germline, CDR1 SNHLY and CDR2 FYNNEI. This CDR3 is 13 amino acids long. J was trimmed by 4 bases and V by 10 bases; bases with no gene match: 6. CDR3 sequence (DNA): TGTGCCACCCGGACAGGGGGGTTCACTGAAGCTTTCTTT. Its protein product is CATRTGGFTEAFF.

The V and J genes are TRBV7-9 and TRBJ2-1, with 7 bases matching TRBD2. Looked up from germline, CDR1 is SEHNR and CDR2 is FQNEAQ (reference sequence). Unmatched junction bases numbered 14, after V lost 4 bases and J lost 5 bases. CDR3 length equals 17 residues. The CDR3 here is CASSSRGEEGRNNEQFF. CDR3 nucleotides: TGTGCCAGCAGCTCCCGGGGGGAAGAAGGAAGGAACAATGAGCAGTTCTTC.